The clone carrying this TCR beta chain was picked up many times. Uncontrolled infection, other autoimmune disease, pregnancy and lactation each barred patients from inclusion. Amplification of TCR beta CDR3 regions used RNA as the template. When the TCR CDR3 underwent first-round RT-PCR, the HTBI primer set was used. TCRdb reprocessed the multiplex PCR reads via MiXCR and lists one record per CDR3 protein. The sample contains around 620,000 distinct CDR3 sequences, roughly 46% of which appear only once. The data were taken from a study of T cells in Graves' hyperthyroidism and ophthalmopathy. Sequenced material: peripheral blood or thyroid tissue (not recorded which). The sequence was collected from an adult woman with Graves' disease, either hyperthyroidism or ophthalmopathy (not recorded which).

The CDR3 region has the DNA TGTGCCAGCAGCTTGGCGGGCGGGACTTCCTACGAGCAGTACTTC. It translates to CASSLAGGTSYEQYF. The gene calls are TRBV5-4 and TRBJ2-7, with a weak D call TRBD2 (6 bases). Germline V CDR1 and CDR2: SGHNT, YYREEE (reference sequence). This CDR3 is 15 amino acids long. Trimming pared 0 bases from V and 1 base from J, leaving 11 bases between.